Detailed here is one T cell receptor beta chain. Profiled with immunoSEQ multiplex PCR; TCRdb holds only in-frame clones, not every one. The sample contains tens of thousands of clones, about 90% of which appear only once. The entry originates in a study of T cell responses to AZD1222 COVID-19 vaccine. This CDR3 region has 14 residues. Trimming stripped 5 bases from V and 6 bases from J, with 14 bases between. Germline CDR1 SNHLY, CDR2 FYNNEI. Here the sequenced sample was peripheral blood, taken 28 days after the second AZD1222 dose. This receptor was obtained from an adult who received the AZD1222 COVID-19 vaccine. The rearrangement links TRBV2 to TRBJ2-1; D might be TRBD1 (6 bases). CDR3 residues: CASSRTGFGNEQFF. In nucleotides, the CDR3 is TGTGCCAGCAGTCGAACAGGGTTTGGCAATGAGCAGTTCTTC.